The rows below give T cell receptor beta chains drawn from one sample of a study of molecular identifiers for immune sequencing clone quantification. One entry per CDR3 protein results from TCRdb running MiXCR on the PCR reads. Among about 640,000 distinct CDR3 sequences listed, 15% to 20% were seen once. Sample: naive CD8+ T cells from blood, with Jurkat cell RNA spiked in. These receptors all come from a human donor in good health. Some libraries in this study had Jurkat cell RNA spiked in. CDR3s include the opening cysteine and the closing phenylalanine or tryptophan. D genes are given only for firm matches. Clone size, where shown, is once, few, many, or a class for clones that have expanded.

TRBJ2-7 few TRBV27 NA TGTGCCAGCAGTCCACGACAGAGGGTGCGTGCCCTCACGGACGAGCAGTACTTC CASSPRQRVRALTDEQYF
TRBJ2-1 few TRBV4-3 NA TGCGCCAGCAGCCAAGAGCGGGACGAATTTATTGAGCAGTTCTTC CASSQERDEFIEQFF
TRBJ2-1 NA TRBV24-1 TRBD1 TGTGCCACCAGTTCCGGGACAGGGACAAGGAATGAGCAGTTCTTC CATSSGTGTRNEQFF
TRBJ1-1 many TRBV9 NA TGTGCCAGCAGCGTAGGGGCAGGGCCTACTCCTAACACTGAAGCTTTCTTT CASSVGAGPTPNTEAFF
TRBJ2-5 NA TRBV23-1 TRBD1 TGCGCCAGCAGTCAGCCTGGACAGGGAGGTAAAGAGACCCAGTACTTC CASSQPGQGGKETQYF
TRBJ2-7 many TRBV12-3/TRBV12-4 TRBD2 TGTGCCAGCAGTACCTCGCTAGCGGGAGACGAGCAGTACTTC CASSTSLAGDEQYF
TRBJ2-7 many TRBV27 NA TGTGCCAGCAGCCCACATACGGCACCTGAGCAGTACTTC CASSPHTAPEQYF
TRBJ2-7 NA TRBV19 TRBD2 TGTGCCAGTAGTGGAGGACTAGCGGGAGCTTACGAGCAGTACTTC CASSGGLAGAYEQYF
TRBJ2-7 many TRBV13 NA TGTGCCAGCAGCTTATTGGCCGCCCGCTACGAGCAGTACTTC CASSLLAARYEQYF
TRBJ2-7 many TRBV5-4 TRBD1 TGTGCCAGCAGCTACTCCCCCCGGGACAGGGTGGATGAGCAGTACTTC CASSYSPRDRVDEQYF
TRBJ2-7 few TRBV5-1 TRBD2 TGCGCCAGCAGCCCTTCCGGGACTATCAGCTCCTACGAGCAGTACTTC CASSPSGTISSYEQYF
TRBJ1-1 many TRBV30 NA TGTGCCTGGAGTTGGCAGATCAACACTGAAGCTTTCTTT CAWSWQINTEAFF
TRBJ1-1 many TRBV6-5 NA TGTGCCAGCAGCCTACAAGGGGATATCACTGAAGCTTTCTTT CASSLQGDITEAFF
TRBJ2-3 many TRBV7-3 TRBD2 TGTGCCAGCAGTTCCGGGACTAGCGGGAGCACAGATACGCAGTATTTT CASSSGTSGSTDTQYF
TRBJ1-1 few TRBV12-3/TRBV12-4 NA TGTGCCAGCAGCACTGCTGACATACTGAACACTGAAGCTTTCTTT CASSTADILNTEAFF
TRBJ1-4 many TRBV2 NA TGTGCCAGCACCCTCAGTGTCGCAACTAATGAAAAACTGTTTTTT CASTLSVATNEKLFF
TRBJ1-2 few TRBV30 NA TGTGCCTGGACCCCCACTGGGAGGAACTATGGCTACACCTTC CAWTPTGRNYGYTF
TRBJ2-7 NA TRBV7-9 NA TGTGCCAGCAACCCTCTTTCTGGCGTGTCGTACGAGCAGTACTTC CASNPLSGVSYEQYF
TRBJ2-1 many TRBV7-9 TRBD2 TGTGCCAGCAGCTCACTACTAGCGGACAATGAGCAGTTCTTC CASSSLLADNEQFF
TRBJ1-1 many TRBV29-1 TRBD1 TGCAGCGTTCTTTCGACAGGGCCGGGGGACACTGAAGCTTTCTTT CSVLSTGPGDTEAFF
TRBJ2-1 few TRBV10-2 NA TGCGCCAGCAGTGATTTTGCAGGGGGGGATGAGCAGTTCTTC CASSDFAGGDEQFF
TRBJ1-3 NA TRBV7-9 TRBD1 TGTGCCAGCAGCTTAGAGGGACAGAACGGGAACACCATATATTTT CASSLEGQNGNTIYF
TRBJ2-2 NA TRBV4-3 NA TGCGCCAGCAGCCCAGGCAGGGGCCGTGGTACCGGGGAGCTGTTTTTT CASSPGRGRGTGELFF
TRBJ2-4 NA TRBV12-3/TRBV12-4 TRBD2 TGTGCCAGCAGCCAGGGACTAGCGGGGGGTCCAAACAAAAACATTCAGTACTTC CASSQGLAGGPNKNIQYF
TRBJ2-6 many TRBV9 NA TGTGCCAGCAGCGTAGCTGGCGGATCGGGATCCTCTGGGGCCAACGTCCTGACTTTC CASSVAGGSGSSGANVLTF
TRBJ1-5 many TRBV27 TRBD1 TGTGCCAGCAGTCCCTACAGGGGTGGAGGCAATCAGCCCCAGCATTTT CASSPYRGGGNQPQHF
TRBJ2-7 few TRBV12-3/TRBV12-4 TRBD1 TGTGCCAGCAGCCAAGAGGCGACAGGGTACGAGCAGTACTTC CASSQEATGYEQYF
TRBJ1-3 many TRBV5-1 NA TGCGCCAGCAGCTTATATTCAATCAAGAGCTCTGGAAACACCATATATTTT CASSLYSIKSSGNTIYF
TRBJ2-6 NA TRBV25-1 NA TGTGCCAGCAGTGAGTGGGGGTCTGGGGCCAACGCCCTGACTTTC CASSEWGSGANALTF